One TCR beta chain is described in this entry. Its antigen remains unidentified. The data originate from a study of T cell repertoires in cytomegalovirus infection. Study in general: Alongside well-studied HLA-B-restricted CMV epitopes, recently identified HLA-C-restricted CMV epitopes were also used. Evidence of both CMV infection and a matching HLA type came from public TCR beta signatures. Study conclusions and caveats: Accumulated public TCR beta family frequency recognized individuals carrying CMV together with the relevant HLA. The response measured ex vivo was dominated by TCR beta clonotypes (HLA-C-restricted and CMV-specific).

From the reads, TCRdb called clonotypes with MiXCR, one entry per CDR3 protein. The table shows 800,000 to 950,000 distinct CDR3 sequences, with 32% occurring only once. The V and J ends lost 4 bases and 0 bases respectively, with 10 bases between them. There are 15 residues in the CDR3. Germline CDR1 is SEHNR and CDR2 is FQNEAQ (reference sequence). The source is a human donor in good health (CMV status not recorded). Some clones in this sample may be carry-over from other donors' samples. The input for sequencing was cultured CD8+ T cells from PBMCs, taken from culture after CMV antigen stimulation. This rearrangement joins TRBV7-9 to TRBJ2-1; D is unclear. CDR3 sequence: CASSSPRASYNEQFF. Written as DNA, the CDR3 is TGTGCCAGCAGCTCGCCGAGAGCCTCCTACAATGAGCAGTTCTTC.